This T cell receptor (beta chain) was recovered during a study of T-cell reconstitution after alpha-beta-depleted transplantation in children. About this clonotype itself: Its specificity is unknown.

Findings and limits, study-wide: High day-60 TCRbeta diversity in some patients came from surviving recipient T cells and thymic progenitors. Alpha-beta T cells about two months after transplant reportedly derived from several hundred expanded graft clones. T-cell numbers and diversity, one year after transplant, stemmed largely from T cells that were newly produced.

For TCRbeta, the library was prepared with unique molecular identifiers. TCRdb passed the PCR reads through MiXCR, listing each CDR3 protein once. The sample holds around 440,000 distinct CDR3 sequences, about 16% seen once. The receptor was isolated from a boy younger than two who had a stem cell transplant for Wiskott-Aldrich syndrome, so the T cells may come from the graft donor. The sample consisted of PBMCs, mostly from graft donor cells, taken 360 days after TCRalphabeta/CD19-depleted stem cell transplant.

The CDR3 sequence: CASSDHSAGRAGELFF. The CDR3 nucleotides are TGCGCCAGCAGCGACCACTCGGCGGGAAGGGCCGGGGAGCTGTTTTTT. The rearrangement joins TRBV5-1 to TRBJ2-2; perhaps TRBD2 as D (6 bases). CDR3 length: 16 residues. CDR1 and CDR2 from the germline V gene are SGHRS and YFSETQ. V was pared by 4 bases and J by 6 bases, with 19 bases between.